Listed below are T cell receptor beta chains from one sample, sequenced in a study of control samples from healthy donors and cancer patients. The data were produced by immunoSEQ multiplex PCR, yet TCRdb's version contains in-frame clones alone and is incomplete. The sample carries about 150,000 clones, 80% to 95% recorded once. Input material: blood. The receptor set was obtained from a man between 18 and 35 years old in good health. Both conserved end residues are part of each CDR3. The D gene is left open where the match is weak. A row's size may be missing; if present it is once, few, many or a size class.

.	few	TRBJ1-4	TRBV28	CASSSSRGTRDKKLFF	TGTGCCAGCAGTTCATCTCGGGGGACAAGGGATAAAAAACTGTTTTTT
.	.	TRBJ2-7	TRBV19	CASSISSDSSYEQYF	TGTGCCAGTAGTATAAGTTCTGACAGCTCCTACGAGCAGTACTTC
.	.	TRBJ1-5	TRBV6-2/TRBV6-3	CASSKPPRGNQPQHF	TGTGCCAGCAGTAAGCCTCCGCGGGGCAATCAGCCCCAGCATTTT
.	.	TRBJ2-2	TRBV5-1	CASSFPGELFF	TGCGCCAGCAGCTTTCCCGGGGAGCTGTTTTTT
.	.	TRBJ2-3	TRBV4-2	CASSHNRADTQYF	TGTGCCAGCAGCCATAACAGGGCAGATACGCAGTATTTT
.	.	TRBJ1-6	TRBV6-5	CASSYSSQGGNSPLHF	TGTGCCAGCAGTTACTCGAGCCAGGGCGGTAATTCACCCCTCCACTTT
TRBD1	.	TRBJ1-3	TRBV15	CATSGGTVGNTIYF	TGTGCCACCAGCGGCGGGACAGTGGGAAACACCATATATTTT
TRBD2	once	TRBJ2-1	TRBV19	CASSVSGGRSYNEQFF	TGTGCCAGTAGTGTTAGCGGGGGACGCTCCTACAATGAGCAGTTCTTC
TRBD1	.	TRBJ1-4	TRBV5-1	CASAAGTGVLGEKLFF	TGCGCCAGCGCGGCCGGGACAGGGGTACTTGGTGAAAAACTGTTTTTT
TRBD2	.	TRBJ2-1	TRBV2	CASGRGSSYNEQFF	TGTGCCAGTGGGCGGGGGAGCTCCTACAATGAGCAGTTCTTC
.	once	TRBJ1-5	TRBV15	CATSGLVGSQPQHF	TGTGCCACCAGCGGCCTCGTCGGGAGTCAGCCCCAGCATTTT
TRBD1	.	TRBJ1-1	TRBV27	CASSPWTGNTEAFF	TGTGCCAGCAGTCCTTGGACAGGGAACACTGAAGCTTTCTTT
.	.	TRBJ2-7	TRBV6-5	CASRTGTAPYEQYF	TGTGCCAGCAGGACCGGGACCGCCCCCTACGAGCAGTACTTC
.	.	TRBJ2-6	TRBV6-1	CASSGMGVFEGANVLTF	TGTGCCAGCAGTGGTATGGGCGTTTTTGAAGGGGCCAACGTCCTGACTTTC
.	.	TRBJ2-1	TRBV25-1	CASGRGGLNEQFF	TGTGCCAGCGGGCGTGGGGGGCTTAATGAGCAGTTCTTC
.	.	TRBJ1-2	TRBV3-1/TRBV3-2	CASSPRSGSKGDNYGYTF	TGTGCCAGCAGCCCACGTTCGGGCTCCAAAGGTGATAACTATGGCTACACCTTC
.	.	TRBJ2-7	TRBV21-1	CASSKTGQFSYEQYF	TGTGCCAGCAGCAAAACTGGACAGTTCTCCTACGAGCAGTACTTC
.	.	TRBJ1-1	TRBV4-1	CASSQFYGDTEAFF	TGCGCCAGCAGCCAATTTTACGGGGACACTGAAGCTTTCTTT
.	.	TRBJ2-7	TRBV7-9	CASTSGEDTYEQYF	TGTGCCAGCACCTCGGGGGAGGATACCTACGAGCAGTACTTC
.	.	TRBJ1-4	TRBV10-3	CAISPGGLNEKLFF	TGTGCCATCAGTCCGGGGGGCCTTAATGAAAAACTGTTTTTT
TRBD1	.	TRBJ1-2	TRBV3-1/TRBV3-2	CASSQRGTGGRGYGYTF	TGTGCCAGCAGCCAAAGAGGGACAGGGGGCCGGGGCTATGGCTACACCTTC
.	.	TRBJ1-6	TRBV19	CASSLQRDDSPLHF	TGTGCCAGTAGCCTACAGAGGGATGATTCACCCCTCCACTTT
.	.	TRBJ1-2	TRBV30	CACLGNYGYTF	TGTGCCTGTCTCGGGAACTATGGCTACACCTTC
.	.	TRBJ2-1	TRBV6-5	CASSYEGLAHEQFF	TGTGCCAGCAGTTACGAGGGCTTAGCCCATGAGCAGTTCTTC
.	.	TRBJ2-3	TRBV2	CASRGDGGGDTQYF	TGTGCCAGCAGGGGGGATGGTGGGGGAGATACGCAGTATTTT
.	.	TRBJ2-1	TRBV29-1	CSGSSRYDYNEQFF	TGCAGCGGTTCATCCAGGTATGATTACAATGAGCAGTTCTTC
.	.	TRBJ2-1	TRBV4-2	CATGGLEREQFF	TGTGCCACCGGGGGCTTAGAGCGTGAGCAGTTCTTC
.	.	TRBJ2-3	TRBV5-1	CASSSTWGPQQYF	TGCGCCAGCAGCTCGACTTGGGGACCCCAGCAGTATTTT
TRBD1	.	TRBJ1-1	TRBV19	CASSIATGGLPEAFF	TGTGCCAGTAGTATAGCGACAGGGGGCTTGCCTGAAGCTTTCTTT
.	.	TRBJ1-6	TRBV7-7	CASSLDLNSPLHF	TGTGCTAGCAGCTTGGACCTCAATTCACCCCTCCACTTT
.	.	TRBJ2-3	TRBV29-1	CSVAPGGPATDTQYF	TGCAGCGTTGCCCCCGGGGGGCCCGCCACAGATACGCAGTATTTT
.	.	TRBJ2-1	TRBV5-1	CASSLGLRSGRSYNEQFF	TGCGCCAGCAGCTTAGGGTTAAGGTCGGGGCGGTCCTACAATGAGCAGTTCTTC
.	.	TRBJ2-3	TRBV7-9	CASSLAARGRWDTQYF	TGTGCCAGCAGCTTAGCGGCACGGGGTCGATGGGATACGCAGTATTTT
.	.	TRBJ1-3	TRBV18	CASSPEVVSGNTIYF	TGTGCCAGCTCCCCAGAGGTAGTCTCTGGAAACACCATATATTTT
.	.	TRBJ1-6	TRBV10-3	CAIRSHRDANGGSPLHF	TGTGCCATCAGGTCTCACCGGGACGCCAACGGGGGGTCACCCCTCCACTTT
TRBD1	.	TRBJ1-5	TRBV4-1	CASSQTGGVNQPQHF	TGCGCCAGCAGCCAAACAGGGGGTGTAAATCAGCCCCAGCATTTT
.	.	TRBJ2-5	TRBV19	CASSVSRSLETQYF	TGTGCCAGTAGCGTATCGAGGAGCTTAGAGACCCAGTACTTC
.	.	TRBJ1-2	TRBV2	CASSEVQASPYGYTF	TGTGCCAGCAGTGAGGTACAGGCCAGTCCCTATGGCTACACCTTC
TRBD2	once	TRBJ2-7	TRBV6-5	CASSYGGRANEQYF	TGTGCCAGCAGTTACGGCGGGAGGGCCAACGAGCAGTACTTC
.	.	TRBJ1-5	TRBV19	CASSIDLDQPQHF	TGTGCCAGTAGTATAGATCTAGATCAGCCCCAGCATTTT
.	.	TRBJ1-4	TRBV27	CASGGKGGGNEKLFF	TGTGCCAGCGGAGGGAAGGGGGGTGGTAATGAAAAACTGTTTTTT
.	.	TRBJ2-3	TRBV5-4	CASSRAGYADTQYF	TGTGCCAGCTCTCGGGCGGGATATGCAGATACGCAGTATTTT
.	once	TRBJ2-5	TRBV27	CASSFGRASWTQYF	TGTGCCAGCAGTTTCGGAAGGGCTAGTTGGACCCAGTACTTC
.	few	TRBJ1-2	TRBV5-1	CASSFEGGYDYGYTF	TGCGCCAGCAGCTTCGAGGGAGGGTATGACTATGGCTACACCTTC
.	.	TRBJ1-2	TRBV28	CGVDGYTF	TGTGGGGTCGATGGCTACACCTTC
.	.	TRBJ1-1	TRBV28	CTSSPPSSTEAFF	TGTACCAGCAGTCCGCCGTCTTCCACTGAAGCTTTCTTT
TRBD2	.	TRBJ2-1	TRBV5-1	CASSSSGGLRNEQFF	TGCGCCAGCAGCTCGAGCGGGGGGCTGAGGAATGAGCAGTTCTTC
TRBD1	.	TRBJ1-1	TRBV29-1	CSVTRDRGHITEAFF	TGCAGTGTAACTCGGGACAGGGGGCATATCACTGAAGCTTTCTTT
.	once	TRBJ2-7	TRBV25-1	CASSEYIHEQYF	TGTGCCAGCAGTGAATATATCCACGAGCAGTACTTC
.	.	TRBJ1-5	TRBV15	CATSREGPNQPQHF	TGTGCCACCAGCAGAGAGGGGCCGAATCAGCCCCAGCATTTT